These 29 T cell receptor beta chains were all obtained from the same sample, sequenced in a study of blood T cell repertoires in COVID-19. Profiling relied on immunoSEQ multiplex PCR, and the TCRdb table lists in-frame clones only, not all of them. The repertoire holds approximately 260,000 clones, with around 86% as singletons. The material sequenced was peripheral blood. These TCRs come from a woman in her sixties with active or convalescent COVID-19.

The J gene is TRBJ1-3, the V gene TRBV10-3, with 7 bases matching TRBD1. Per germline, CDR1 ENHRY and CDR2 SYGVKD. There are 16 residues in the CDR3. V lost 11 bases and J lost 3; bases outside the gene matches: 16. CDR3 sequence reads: CASGRDSKVRGNTIYF. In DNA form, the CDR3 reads TGTGCCTCAGGCCGGGACAGCAAGGTTCGTGGAAACACCATATATTTT.

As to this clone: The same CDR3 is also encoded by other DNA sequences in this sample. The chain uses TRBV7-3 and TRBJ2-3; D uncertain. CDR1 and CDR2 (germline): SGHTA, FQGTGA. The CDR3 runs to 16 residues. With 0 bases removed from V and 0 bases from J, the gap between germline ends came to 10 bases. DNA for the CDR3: TGTGCCAGCAGCTTAACGGGTAGCCGCAGCACAGATACGCAGTATTTT. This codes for CASSLTGSRSTDTQYF. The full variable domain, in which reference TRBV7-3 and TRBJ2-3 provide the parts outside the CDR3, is GAGVSQTPSNKVTEKGKYVELRCDPISGHTALYWYRQSLGQGPEFLIYFQGTGAADDSGLPNDRFFAVRPEGSVSTLKIQRTERGDSAVYLCASSLTGSRSTDTQYFGPGTRLTVL.

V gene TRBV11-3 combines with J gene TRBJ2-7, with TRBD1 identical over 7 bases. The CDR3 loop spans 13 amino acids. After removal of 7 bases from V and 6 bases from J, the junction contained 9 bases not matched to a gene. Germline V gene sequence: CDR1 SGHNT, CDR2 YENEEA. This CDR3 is CASIDRAHGEQYF. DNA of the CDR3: TGTGCCAGCATAGACAGGGCTCATGGCGAGCAGTACTTC.

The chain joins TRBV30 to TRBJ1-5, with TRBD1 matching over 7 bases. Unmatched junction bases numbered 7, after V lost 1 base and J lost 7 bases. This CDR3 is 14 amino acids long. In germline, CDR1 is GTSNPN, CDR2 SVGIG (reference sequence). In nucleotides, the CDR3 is TGTGCCTGGAGTGAAAACAGGGGAAGCCAGCCCCAGCATTTT. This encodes CAWSENRGSQPQHF.

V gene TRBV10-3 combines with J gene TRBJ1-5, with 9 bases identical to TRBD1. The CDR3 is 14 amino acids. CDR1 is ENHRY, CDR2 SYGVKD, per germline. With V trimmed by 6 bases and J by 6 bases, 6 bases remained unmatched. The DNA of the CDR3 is TGTGCCATCAGCGCGGGACAGGGTGCTCAGCCCCAGCATTTT. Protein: CAISAGQGAQPQHF.

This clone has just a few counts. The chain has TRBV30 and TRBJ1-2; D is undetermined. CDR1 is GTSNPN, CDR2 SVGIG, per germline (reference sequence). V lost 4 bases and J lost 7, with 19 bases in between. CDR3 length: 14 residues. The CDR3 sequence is CAWNPTGSSFGYTF. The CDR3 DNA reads TGTGCCTGGAATCCGACGGGGTCTTCGTTTGGCTACACCTTC.

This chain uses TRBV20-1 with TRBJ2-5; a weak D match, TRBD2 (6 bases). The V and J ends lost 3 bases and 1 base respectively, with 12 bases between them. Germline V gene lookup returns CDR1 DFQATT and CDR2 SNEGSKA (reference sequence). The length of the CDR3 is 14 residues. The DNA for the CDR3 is TGCAGTGCTAGTCGGACTATGGGCCAAGAGACCCAGTACTTC. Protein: CSASRTMGQETQYF.

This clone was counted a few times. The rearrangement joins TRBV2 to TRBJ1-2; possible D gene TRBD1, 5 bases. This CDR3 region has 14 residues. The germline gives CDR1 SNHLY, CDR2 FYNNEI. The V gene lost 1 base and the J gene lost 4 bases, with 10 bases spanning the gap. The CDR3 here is CASSEETAFYGYTF. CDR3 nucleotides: TGTGCCAGCAGTGAAGAGACAGCCTTCTATGGCTACACCTTC.

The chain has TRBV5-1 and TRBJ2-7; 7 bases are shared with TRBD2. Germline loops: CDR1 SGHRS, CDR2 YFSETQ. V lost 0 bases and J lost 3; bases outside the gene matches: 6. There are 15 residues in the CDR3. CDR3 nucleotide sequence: TGCGCCAGCAGCTTGGGGGCCGGGGGGATCTACGAGCAGTACTTC. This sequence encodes CASSLGAGGIYEQYF. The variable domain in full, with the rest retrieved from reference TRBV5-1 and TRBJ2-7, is KAGVTQTPRYLIKTRGQQVTLSCSPISGHRSVSWYQQTPGQGLQFLFEYFSETQRNKGNFPGRFSGRQFSNSRSEMNVSTLELGDSALYLCASSLGAGGIYEQYFGPGTRLTVT.

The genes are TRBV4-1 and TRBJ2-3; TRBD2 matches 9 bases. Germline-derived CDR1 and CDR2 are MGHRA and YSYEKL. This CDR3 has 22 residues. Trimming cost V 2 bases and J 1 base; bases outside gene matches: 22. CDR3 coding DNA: TGCGCCAGCAGCCAAAAGCCGGGCCTAAATCGCGGGGGGGCTGGCCGCACAGATACGCAGTATTTT. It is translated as CASSQKPGLNRGGAGRTDTQYF.

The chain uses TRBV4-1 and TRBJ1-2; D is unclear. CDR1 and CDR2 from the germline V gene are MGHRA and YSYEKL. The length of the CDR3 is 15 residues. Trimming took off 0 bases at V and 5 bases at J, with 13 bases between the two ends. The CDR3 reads CASSQERREGYGYTF. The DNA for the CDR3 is TGCGCCAGCAGCCAAGAAAGGAGGGAAGGGTATGGCTACACCTTC.

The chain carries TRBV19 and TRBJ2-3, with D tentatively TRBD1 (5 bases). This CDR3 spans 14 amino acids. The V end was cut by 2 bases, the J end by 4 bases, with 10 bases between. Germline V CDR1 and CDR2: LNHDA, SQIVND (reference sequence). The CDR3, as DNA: TGTGCCAGTAGTATAAAGCAGGGCGCAGATACGCAGTATTTT. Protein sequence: CASSIKQGADTQYF.

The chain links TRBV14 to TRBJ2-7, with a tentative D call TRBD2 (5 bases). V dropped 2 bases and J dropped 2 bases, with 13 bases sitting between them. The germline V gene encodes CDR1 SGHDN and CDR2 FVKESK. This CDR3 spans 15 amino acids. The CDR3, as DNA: TGTGCCAGCAGCCAATTCCCGGGTAGCGCCTACGAGCAGTACTTC. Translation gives CASSQFPGSAYEQYF. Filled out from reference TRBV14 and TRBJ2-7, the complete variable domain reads EAGVTQFPSHSVIEKGQTVTLRCDPISGHDNLYWYRRVMGKEIKFLLHFVKESKQDESGMPNNRFLAERTGGTYSTLKVQPAELEDSGVYFCASSQFPGSAYEQYFGPGTRLTVT.

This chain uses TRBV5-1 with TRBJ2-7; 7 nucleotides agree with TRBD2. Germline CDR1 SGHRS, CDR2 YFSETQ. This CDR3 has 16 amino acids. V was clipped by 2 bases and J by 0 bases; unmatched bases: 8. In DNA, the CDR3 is TGCGCCAGCAGCTTAACCTTAGCGGGTGCCTCCTACGAGCAGTACTTC. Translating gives CASSLTLAGASYEQYF.

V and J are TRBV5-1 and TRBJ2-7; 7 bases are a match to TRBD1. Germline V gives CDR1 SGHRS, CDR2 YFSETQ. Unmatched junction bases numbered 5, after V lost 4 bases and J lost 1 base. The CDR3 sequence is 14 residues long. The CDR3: CASSPRTGSYEQYF. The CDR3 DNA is TGCGCCAGCAGCCCCCGGACAGGTTCCTACGAGCAGTACTTC. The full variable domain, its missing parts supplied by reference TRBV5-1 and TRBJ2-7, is KAGVTQTPRYLIKTRGQQVTLSCSPISGHRSVSWYQQTPGQGLQFLFEYFSETQRNKGNFPGRFSGRQFSNSRSEMNVSTLELGDSALYLCASSPRTGSYEQYFGPGTRLTVT.

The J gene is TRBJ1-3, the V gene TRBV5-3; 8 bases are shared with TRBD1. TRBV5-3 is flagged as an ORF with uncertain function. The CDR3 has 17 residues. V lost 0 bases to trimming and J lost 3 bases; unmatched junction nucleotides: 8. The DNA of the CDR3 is TGTGCCAGAAGCTTGGCGGGGCAGGGGGCGAATGGAAACACCATATATTTT. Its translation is CARSLAGQGANGNTIYF.

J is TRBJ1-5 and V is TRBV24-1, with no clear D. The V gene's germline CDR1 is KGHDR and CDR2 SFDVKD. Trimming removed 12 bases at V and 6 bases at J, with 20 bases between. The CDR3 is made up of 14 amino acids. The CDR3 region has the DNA TGTGCCCCCCCGTCCGTACTCGCGAGTCAGCCCCAGCATTTT. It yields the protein CAPPSVLASQPQHF.

CDR3 sequence: CASSIIGGPQHF. DNA of the CDR3: TGTGCCAGTAGTATCATAGGGGGACCCCAGCATTTT. V usage is TRBV19 and J usage is TRBJ1-5, with a possible D match to TRBD1 (6 bases). There are 12 residues in the CDR3. Per the germline V gene, CDR1 is LNHDA and CDR2 is SQIVND (reference sequence). V lost 3 bases to trimming and J lost 10 bases, with 10 bases between them.

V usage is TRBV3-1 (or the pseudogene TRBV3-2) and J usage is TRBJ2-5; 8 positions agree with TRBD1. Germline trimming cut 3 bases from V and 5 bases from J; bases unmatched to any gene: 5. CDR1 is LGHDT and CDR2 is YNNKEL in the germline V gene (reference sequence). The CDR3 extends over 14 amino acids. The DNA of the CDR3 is TGTGCCAGCAGCCAGGGACAGGTGGGGGAGACCCAGTACTTC. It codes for CASSQGQVGETQYF.

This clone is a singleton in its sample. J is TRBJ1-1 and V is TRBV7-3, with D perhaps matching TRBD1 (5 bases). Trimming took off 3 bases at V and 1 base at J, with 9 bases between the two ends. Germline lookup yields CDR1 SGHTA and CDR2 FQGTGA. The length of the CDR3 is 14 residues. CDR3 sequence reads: CASSFGRENTEAFF. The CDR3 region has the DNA TGTGCCAGCAGCTTCGGCAGGGAGAACACTGAAGCTTTCTTT.

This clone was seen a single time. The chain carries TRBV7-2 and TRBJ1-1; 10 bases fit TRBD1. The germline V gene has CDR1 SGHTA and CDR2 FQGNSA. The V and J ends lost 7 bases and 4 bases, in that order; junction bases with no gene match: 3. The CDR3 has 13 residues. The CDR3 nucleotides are TGTGCCAGCATGCGACAGGGGGCCACTGAAGCTTTCTTT. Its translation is CASMRQGATEAFF. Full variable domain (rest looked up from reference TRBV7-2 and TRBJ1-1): GAGVSQSPSNKVTEKGKDVELRCDPISGHTALYWYRQSLGQGLEFLIYFQGNSAPDKSGLPSDRFSAERTGGSVSTLTIQRTQQEDSAVYLCASMRQGATEAFFGQGTRLTVV.

DNA for the CDR3: TGTGCCAGCAGCTTAGTCTCGGCAGGTCCAGCTCAGCCCCAGCATTTT. It is translated as CASSLVSAGPAQPQHF. The V call is TRBV7-9, the J call TRBJ1-5; D not certain. The CDR3 spans 16 residues. V was cut by 1 base and J by 6 bases, with 16 bases left in between. Germline CDR1 SEHNR, CDR2 FQNEAQ (reference sequence).

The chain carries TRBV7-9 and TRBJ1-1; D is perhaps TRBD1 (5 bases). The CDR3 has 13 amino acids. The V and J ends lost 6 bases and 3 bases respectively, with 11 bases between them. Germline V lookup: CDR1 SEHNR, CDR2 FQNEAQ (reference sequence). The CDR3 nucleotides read TGTGCCAGCAGACCCCCAGGGTACACTGAAGCTTTCTTT. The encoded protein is CASRPPGYTEAFF.

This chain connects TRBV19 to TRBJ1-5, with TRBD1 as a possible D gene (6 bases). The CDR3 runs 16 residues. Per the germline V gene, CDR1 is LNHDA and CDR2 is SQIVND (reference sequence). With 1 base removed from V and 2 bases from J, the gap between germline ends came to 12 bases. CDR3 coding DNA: TGTGCCAGTAGTATAGCAGGGGCGTGGGGCAATCAGCCCCAGCATTTT. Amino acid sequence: CASSIAGAWGNQPQHF.

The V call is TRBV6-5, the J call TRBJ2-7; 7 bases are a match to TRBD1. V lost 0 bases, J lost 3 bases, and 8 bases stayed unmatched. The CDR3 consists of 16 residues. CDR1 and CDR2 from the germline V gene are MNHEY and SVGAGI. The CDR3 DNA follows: TGTGCCAGCAGTTACTCTCCAGGACAGGTCGGCTACGAGCAGTACTTC. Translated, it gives CASSYSPGQVGYEQYF.

CDR3 nucleotides: TGTGCCAGCAGCTTAGATGTGGGCCCGGAGCTGTTTTTT. Protein sequence: CASSLDVGPELFF. The rearrangement uses TRBV7-9 and TRBJ2-2, with D unclear. Germline V CDR1 and CDR2: SEHNR, FQNEAQ (reference sequence). CDR3 length: 13 residues. V lost 1 base and J lost 10, with 10 bases in between.

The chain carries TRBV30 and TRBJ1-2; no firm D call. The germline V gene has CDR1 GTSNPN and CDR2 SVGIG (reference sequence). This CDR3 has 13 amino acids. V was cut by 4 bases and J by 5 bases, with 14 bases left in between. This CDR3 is CAWTPGPGYGYTF. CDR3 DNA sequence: TGTGCCTGGACCCCTGGACCGGGGTATGGCTACACCTTC. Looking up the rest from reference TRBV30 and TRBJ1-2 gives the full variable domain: SQTIHQWPATLVQPVGSPLSLECTVEGTSNPNLYWYRQAAGRGLQLLFYSVGIGQISSEVPQNLSASRPQDRQFILSSKKLLLSDSGFYLCAWTPGPGYGYTFGSGTRLTVV.

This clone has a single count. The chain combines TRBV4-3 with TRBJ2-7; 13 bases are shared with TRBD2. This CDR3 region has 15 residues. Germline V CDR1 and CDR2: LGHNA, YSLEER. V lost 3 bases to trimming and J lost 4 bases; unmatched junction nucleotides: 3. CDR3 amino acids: CASSQRTSGGYEQYF. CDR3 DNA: TGCGCCAGCAGCCAGAGGACTAGCGGGGGTTACGAGCAGTACTTC.

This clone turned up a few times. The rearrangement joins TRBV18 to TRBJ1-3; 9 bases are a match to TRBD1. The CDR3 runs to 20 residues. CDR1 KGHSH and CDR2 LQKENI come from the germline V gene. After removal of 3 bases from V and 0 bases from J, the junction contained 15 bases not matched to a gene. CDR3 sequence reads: CASSPGQGRSPFYSGNTIYF. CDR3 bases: TGTGCCAGCTCACCGGGACAGGGAAGATCCCCCTTTTACTCTGGAAACACCATATATTTT. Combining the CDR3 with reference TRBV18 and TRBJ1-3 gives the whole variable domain NAGVMQNPRHLVRRRGQEARLRCSPMKGHSHVYWYRQLPEEGLKFMVYLQKENIIDESGMPKERFSAEFPKEGPSILRIQQVVRGDSAAYFCASSPGQGRSPFYSGNTIYFGEGSWLTVV.